The 16 T cell receptor beta chains below come from one sample, sequenced in a study of cytomegalovirus exposure and HLA in healthy donors. 60 Vbeta and 13 Jbeta primers were used in PCR. The assay was immunoSEQ multiplex PCR, and TCRdb's table has in-frame clones only and misses some. The repertoire holds under 90,000 clones, with 65% to 70% as singletons. The sequenced sample was PBMCs. These receptor sequences come from a man aged 35 to 55 in good health and CMV-seropositive.

This clone was counted only a few times. V gene TRBV5-1 combines with J gene TRBJ2-5; 14 nucleotides line up with TRBD2. V gave up 2 bases and J gave up 5 bases; unmatched junction bases: 5. The CDR3 has 16 amino acids. CDR1 and CDR2 (germline): SGHRS, YFSETQ. The chain's CDR3 is CASSLRLAGGTETQYF. The CDR3, as DNA: TGCGCCAGCAGCTTACGACTAGCGGGGGGGACGGAGACCCAGTACTTC.

In DNA, the CDR3 is TGCGCCAGCAGCCAAGTGACCGACAGGGGACGCCTGGGTGGCTACACCTTC. This codes for CASSQVTDRGRLGGYTF. The chain carries TRBV4-3 and TRBJ1-2; TRBD1 agrees at 8 bases. The CDR3 runs to 17 residues. Trimming at V came to 1 base and at J to 7 bases, leaving 14 bases not matched to a gene. Germline CDR1 is LGHNA and CDR2 is YSLEER.

This clone showed up just a few times. The V and J genes are TRBV6-5 and TRBJ1-4; TRBD1 aligns across 7 bases. V trimming: 5 bases; J trimming: 14 bases; junction bases outside the gene matches: 11. The CDR3 extends over 13 amino acids. CDR1 MNHEY and CDR2 SVGAGI come from the germline V gene. The DNA for the CDR3 is TGTGCCAGCAGTCCCCGGCAGGGGGGTTGGCTGTTTTTT. Translation gives CASSPRQGGWLFF.

This rearrangement joins TRBV7-9 to TRBJ2-1; 11 bases fit TRBD2. The ends lost 6 bases at V and 8 bases at J; junction bases unmatched: 12. CDR3 length: 16 amino acids. Germline CDR1 reads SEHNR; CDR2 reads FQNEAQ (reference sequence). CDR3: CASSPGGSGGADEQFF. CDR3 DNA sequence: TGTGCCAGCAGTCCAGGGGGTAGCGGGGGGGCAGATGAGCAGTTCTTC.

The V call is TRBV7-2, the J call TRBJ1-3; no clear D gene. Trimming removed 5 bases from V and 3 bases from J, with 8 bases in between. The CDR3 runs to 13 residues. The V gene's germline CDR1 is SGHTA and CDR2 FQGNSA. The CDR3 region has the DNA TGTGCCAGCAGCGCCGAGATTGGAAACACCATATATTTT. It translates to CASSAEIGNTIYF.

Only a few counts were recorded for this clone. The chain carries TRBV6-5 and TRBJ1-1; 7 nucleotides agree with TRBD1. V was pared by 5 bases and J by 1 base, with 4 bases of the junction left unmatched. The CDR3 spans 14 residues. The germline gives CDR1 MNHEY, CDR2 SVGAGI. CDR3 in DNA: TGTGCCAGCAGTGTGGGACAGCAGAACACTGAAGCTTTCTTT. Its protein is CASSVGQQNTEAFF.

The V call is TRBV4-1, the J call TRBJ1-4; tentatively, D is TRBD1 (6 bases). The CDR3 length is 14 residues. The ends were cut back, 3 bases at V and 8 bases at J, with 13 bases in the middle. The germline V gene has CDR1 MGHRA and CDR2 YSYEKL. CDR3 amino acids: CASSQGAGWEKLFF. For the CDR3, the DNA is TGCGCCAGCAGCCAGGGGGCAGGGTGGGAAAAACTGTTTTTT.

A single count supports this clone. The rearrangement links TRBV6-6 to TRBJ2-2, with TRBD1 as a possible D gene (6 bases). Per germline, CDR1 MNHNY and CDR2 SVGAGI (reference sequence). V was trimmed by 6 bases and J by 4 bases, leaving 15 bases between them. The CDR3 loop spans 15 amino acids. The CDR3 region has the DNA TGTGCCAGCAGAGACGTGGGGGCCGGCACCGGGGAGCTGTTTTTT. This sequence encodes CASRDVGAGTGELFF.

The V gene is TRBV5-4, the J gene TRBJ2-2; 7 bases align to TRBD1. CDR1 and CDR2 (germline): SGHNT, YYREEE (reference sequence). With 4 bases clipped from V and 4 bases from J, the junction kept 10 bases outside the gene matches. CDR3 length: 16 residues. The CDR3 loop reads CASSTGQRLSTGELFF. In DNA form, the CDR3 reads TGTGCCAGCAGCACGGGACAGCGACTTAGCACCGGGGAGCTGTTTTTT.

V usage is TRBV30 and J usage is TRBJ1-2, with D maybe TRBD1 (5 bases). Trimming shortened V by 0 bases and J by 7 bases, and 15 bases separated the two germline ends. The CDR3 is 14 residues long. Germline-derived CDR1 and CDR2 are GTSNPN and SVGIG (reference sequence). The CDR3 DNA follows: TGTGCCTGGAGTGTACAAGGGGCCTTTTTTGGCTACACCTTC. The encoded protein is CAWSVQGAFFGYTF. Full variable domain (remainder filled in from reference TRBV30 and TRBJ1-2): SQTIHQWPATLVQPVGSPLSLECTVEGTSNPNLYWYRQAAGRGLQLLFYSVGIGQISSEVPQNLSASRPQDRQFILSSKKLLLSDSGFYLCAWSVQGAFFGYTFGSGTRLTVV.

This clone was seen many times. The chain couples TRBV2 to TRBJ1-5; D perhaps matches TRBD1 (6 bases). Germline CDR1 reads SNHLY; CDR2 reads FYNNEI. The CDR3 sequence is 14 residues long. V was shortened by 8 bases and J by 3 bases, with 14 bases between the two germline ends. CDR3 nucleotides: TGTGCCAGCGGGGGCCGGACCTACAATCAGCCCCAGCATTTT. Protein product: CASGGRTYNQPQHF. Based on the CDR3 plus reference TRBV2 and TRBJ1-5, the full variable domain is EPEVTQTPSHQVTQMGQEVILRCVPISNHLYFYWYRQILGQKVEFLVSFYNNEISEKSEIFDDQFSVERPDGSNFTLKIRSTKLEDSAMYFCASGGRTYNQPQHFGDGTRLSIL.

The rearrangement uses TRBV9 and TRBJ1-2, with D uncertain. The V end lost 3 bases, the J end lost 0 bases, and 12 bases lay between the germline ends. The germline CDR1 and CDR2 sequences are SGDLS and YYNGEE. CDR3 size: 15 residues. This chain's CDR3 is CASSAGGGTNYGYTF. CDR3 nucleotides: TGTGCCAGCAGCGCCGGCGGCGGGACTAACTATGGCTACACCTTC.

This clone was detected only a few times. The chain employs TRBV5-5 and TRBJ1-1; D not certain. V was trimmed by 0 bases and J by 5 bases, leaving 5 bases between them. The CDR3 loop spans 12 amino acids. Per germline, CDR1 SGHKS and CDR2 YYEKEE (reference sequence). CDR3 sequence reads: CASSLEETEAFF. As DNA, the CDR3 is TGTGCCAGCAGCTTGGAGGAGACTGAAGCTTTCTTT.

The J gene is TRBJ2-6, the V gene TRBV9; D perhaps matches TRBD1 (6 bases). The CDR3 consists of 12 residues. V shed 4 bases and J shed 13 bases, with 12 bases lying between them. CDR1 SGDLS and CDR2 YYNGEE come from the germline V gene. Written as DNA, the CDR3 is TGTGCCAGCAGCACGGACAGAAGAGTCCTGACTTTC. Amino acids: CASSTDRRVLTF.

This sequence joins TRBV5-1 and TRBJ2-2, with 8 bases lining up with TRBD1. This CDR3 is 15 amino acids long. The germline CDR1 and CDR2 sequences are SGHRS and YFSETQ. J lost 2 bases, V lost 6 bases, and 6 bases had no gene match. The CDR3 loop reads CASNKGQDNTGELFF. DNA for the CDR3: TGCGCCAGCAATAAGGGACAGGACAACACCGGGGAGCTGTTTTTT.

This clone was counted a few times. This chain uses TRBV2 with TRBJ2-7, with D uncertain. Trimming left V 6 bases short and J 5 bases short, with 11 bases between. CDR1 and CDR2 from the germline V gene are SNHLY and FYNNEI. This CDR3 region has 12 residues. The CDR3 DNA follows: TGTGCCAGCAGCTCCCACTTTGACGAGCAGTACTTC. It specifies CASSSHFDEQYF.